The present T cell receptor beta chain was sequenced within a study of HIV-infected children after antiretroviral therapy interruption. Study background: Children's median ages were 9.5 years and 8 years by group. Most participating children were previously exposed to EBV and CMV. In continuous treatment, analyzed samples were from weeks 0, 48 and 150. Notes on the study in general: After treatment interruption started, naive CD4+ CDR3 overlap across time points dropped.

This clonotype was detected many times. The antigen is unknown. Germline V gives CDR1 LNHDA, CDR2 SQIVND (reference sequence). V was trimmed by 4 bases and J by 4 bases, leaving 16 bases between them. This CDR3 is 15 amino acids long. The TCR library was built from RNA with a 3' RACE protocol and unique molecular identifiers. TCRdb independently ran MiXCR on the 3' RACE reads; one entry per CDR3 protein. The table includes more than 35,000 distinct CDR3 sequences, under 8% detected once. Described treatment: PENTA 11 planned treatment interruption arm or continuous ART arm. This TCR came from a pool of human donors with HIV. The sequences come from CD45RA+ CD4+ T cells from PBMCs, pooled from several time points, collected from a donor given antiretroviral therapy, either interrupted or continuous. The sample's subset: naive CD4+ CD45RA+ CD45RO- T cells. This sequence joins TRBV19 and TRBJ1-2, with D unresolved. CDR3 nucleotides: TGTGCCAGTAGTACTGTTGGGCGGACCCGCTATGGCTACACCTTC. Protein sequence: CASSTVGRTRYGYTF.